This T cell receptor beta chain was recovered during a study of blood T cell repertoires in COVID-19. Authors' processing steps: From reference gene primer amplification, estimates of nucleated cell counts were derived. TCRdb's table, derived via immunoSEQ multiplex PCR, lists solely in-frame clones and lacks some. The DNA gave D and trimming, while V, J and clone size come from that table. The sample records fewer than 150,000 clones, 80% to 85% being singletons. This clone is medium-sized (0.01 to 0.1%) within its sample. The cohort comprised adults aged about 18 to 100 years residing in about two dozen US areas. Assignments of participants to cohorts depended upon their own reported clinical history. Donors of Cohort 3 who recovered were those that had two negative PCRs, clearance, or symptom resolution. Trimming left V 2 bases short and J 0 bases short, with 9 bases between. The CDR3 is made up of 15 amino acids. Germline lookup yields CDR1 SGHTA and CDR2 FQGNSA.

The receptor was derived from a man under 40 who had recovered from COVID-19. The sequenced sample consisted of PBMCs or T cells enriched from blood (not recorded which). The J gene is TRBJ2-3, the V gene TRBV7-2; possible D gene TRBD2, 5 bases. The CDR3 loop reads CASSLSGSSTDTQYF. CDR3 DNA: TGTGCCAGCAGCTTAAGTGGGAGTAGCACAGATACGCAGTATTTT.